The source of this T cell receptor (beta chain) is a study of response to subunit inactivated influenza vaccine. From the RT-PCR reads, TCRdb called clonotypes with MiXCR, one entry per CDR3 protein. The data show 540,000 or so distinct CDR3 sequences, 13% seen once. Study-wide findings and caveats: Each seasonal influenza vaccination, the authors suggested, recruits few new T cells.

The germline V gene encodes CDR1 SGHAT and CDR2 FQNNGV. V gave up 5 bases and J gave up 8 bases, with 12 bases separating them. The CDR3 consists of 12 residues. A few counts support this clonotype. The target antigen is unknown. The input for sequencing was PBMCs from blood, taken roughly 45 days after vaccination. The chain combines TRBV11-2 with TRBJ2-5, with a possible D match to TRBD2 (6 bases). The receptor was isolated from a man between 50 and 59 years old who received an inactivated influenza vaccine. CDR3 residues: CASSPPAGTQYF. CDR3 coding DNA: TGTGCCAGCAGCCCCCCAGCGGGCACCCAGTACTTC.